The 22 T cell receptor beta chains given below trace back to one sample, sequenced in a study of somatic mutations in cytotoxic T cells in rheumatoid arthritis. Sequenced by immunoSEQ multiplex PCR; TCRdb stores in-frame clones only, minus some. Of 7,000 to 9,500 clones listed, 75% to 80% were seen once; the top ten hold roughly a third. The sequencing input was CD8+ T cells sorted from blood. The receptors derive from an adult with rheumatoid arthritis.

The chain combines TRBV14 with TRBJ2-1; maybe TRBD1 (6 bases). Germline CDR1 is SGHDN and CDR2 is FVKESK. The CDR3 consists of 17 residues. The V gene lost 3 bases and the J gene lost 0 bases, with 15 bases spanning the gap. The CDR3 bases are TGTGCCAGCAGCCATCAATCCGGCAGGGGCTCCTACAATGAGCAGTTCTTC. This gives the protein CASSHQSGRGSYNEQFF.

The rearrangement joins TRBV6-5 to TRBJ2-2; no clear D. The CDR3 extends over 13 amino acids. V was shortened by 4 bases and J by 5 bases, with 8 bases between the two germline ends. Germline V gives CDR1 MNHEY, CDR2 SVGAGI. Here the CDR3 reads CASSLLGTGELFF. The CDR3 region has the DNA TGTGCCAGCAGTTTGTTAGGAACCGGGGAGCTGTTTTTT.

V is TRBV4-1 and J is TRBJ1-1, with TRBD1 as a possible D gene (6 bases). Germline lookup yields CDR1 MGHRA and CDR2 YSYEKL. The germline V and J ends were trimmed by 0 bases and 0 bases, with 20 bases remaining between them. The CDR3 extends over 19 amino acids. The CDR3 sequence is CASSQDPETGDIMNTEAFF. As DNA, the CDR3 is TGCGCCAGCAGCCAAGATCCCGAGACAGGAGATATCATGAACACTGAAGCTTTCTTT.

The rearrangement links TRBV9 to TRBJ2-3; 9 bases fit TRBD2. Germline CDR1 SGDLS, CDR2 YYNGEE. The V gene end was trimmed by 7 bases and the J gene end by 4 bases; junction bases not matched to a gene: 13. The CDR3 extends over 16 amino acids. The CDR3 nucleotides are TGTGCCAGCGCGGAAGGCGCGGGGGGGATCGCAGATACGCAGTATTTT. Amino acids: CASAEGAGGIADTQYF.

The genes are TRBV27 and TRBJ2-4, with D perhaps assigned TRBD1 or TRBD2 (6 bases each). This CDR3 contains 14 residues. V shed 5 bases and J shed 10 bases, with 18 bases lying between them. CDR1 is MNHEY, CDR2 SMNVEV, per germline (reference sequence). This CDR3 is CASSGATGAGIQYF. The CDR3 DNA sequence: TGTGCCAGCAGTGGAGCGACGGGGGCAGGTATTCAGTACTTC.

This chain links TRBV4-2 with TRBJ2-2; TRBD1 matches 9 bases. This CDR3 has 17 residues. V shed 3 bases, J shed 6 bases, and the junction held 11 bases outside the gene matches. The germline gives CDR1 LGHNA, CDR2 YNFKEQ. The CDR3 is CASSQGGTGILSGELFF. DNA of the CDR3: TGTGCCAGCAGCCAGGGCGGGACAGGGATTCTCTCCGGGGAGCTGTTTTTT.

The V gene is TRBV6-5, the J gene TRBJ1-1; no clear D. The germline V and J ends were trimmed by 2 bases and 1 base, with 5 bases remaining between them. The CDR3 has 13 amino acids. Germline loops: CDR1 MNHEY, CDR2 SVGAGI. CDR3 loop: CASSYGPNTEAFF. CDR3 nucleotides: TGTGCCAGCAGTTACGGACCGAACACTGAAGCTTTCTTT.

This clone occurred a few times. The rearrangement uses TRBV30 and TRBJ1-1; D is undetermined. V was shortened by 3 bases and J by 7 bases, with 12 bases between the two germline ends. CDR1 GTSNPN and CDR2 SVGIG come from the germline V gene (reference sequence). This CDR3 contains 12 residues. CDR3 region: CAWSVGQVEAFF. In nucleotides, the CDR3 is TGTGCCTGGAGCGTAGGGCAGGTTGAAGCTTTCTTT.

The gene calls are TRBV7-6 and TRBJ2-5; TRBD1 matches 11 bases. The CDR3 is 15 amino acids. CDR1 is SGHVS and CDR2 is FNYEAQ in the germline V gene. Germline trimming cut 5 bases from V and 1 base from J; bases unmatched to any gene: 3. CDR3 in amino acids: CASSGTGGLQETQYF. The CDR3 DNA follows: TGTGCCAGCAGCGGGACAGGGGGACTCCAAGAGACCCAGTACTTC. Supplemented by reference TRBV7-6 and TRBJ2-5, the full variable domain reads GAGVSQSPRYKVTKRGQDVALRCDPISGHVSLYWYRQALGQGPEFLTYFNYEAQQDKSGLPNDRFSAERPEGSISTLTIQRTEQRDSAMYRCASSGTGGLQETQYFGPGTRLLVL.

The rearrangement joins TRBV5-6 to TRBJ2-3, with a possible D match to TRBD2 (6 bases). V lost 1 base to trimming and J lost 4 bases, with 13 bases between them. The CDR3 extends over 15 amino acids. CDR1 is SGHDT and CDR2 is YYEEEE in the germline V gene. CDR3: CASSLKGTGADTQYF. CDR3 bases: TGTGCCAGCAGCTTGAAGGGGACGGGGGCAGATACGCAGTATTTT. The whole variable domain, remainder taken from reference TRBV5-6 and TRBJ2-3, is DAGVTQSPTHLIKTRGQQVTLRCSPKSGHDTVSWYQQALGQGPQFIFQYYEEEERQRGNFPDRFSGHQFPNYSSELNVNALLLGDSALYLCASSLKGTGADTQYFGPGTRLTVL.

This chain joins TRBV9 and TRBJ2-7; 10 bases match TRBD2. Trimming took 4 bases from V and 7 from J; bases not matched to a gene: 14. The CDR3 has 16 amino acids. CDR1 SGDLS and CDR2 YYNGEE come from the germline V gene. CDR3 DNA: TGTGCCAGCAGCCTTCCGGCGGCTAGCGGGAGTCATGAGCAGTACTTC. Amino acids: CASSLPAASGSHEQYF.

The rearrangement uses TRBV27 and TRBJ2-1; possibly TRBD2 for D (5 bases). This CDR3 has 14 amino acids. The germline V gene encodes CDR1 MNHEY and CDR2 SMNVEV (reference sequence). Between the trimmed V and J ends, which lost 0 bases and 10 bases, there was a span of 13 bases. The CDR3 sequence: CASSLSPGMREQFF. DNA for the CDR3: TGTGCCAGCAGTTTATCTCCGGGAATGAGAGAGCAGTTCTTC.

This chain connects TRBV4-3 to TRBJ2-2; 7 bases map to TRBD1. The CDR3 runs 14 residues. V lost 7 bases to trimming and J lost 4 bases; unmatched junction nucleotides: 6. Germline values: CDR1 LGHNA, CDR2 YSLEER. In DNA form, the CDR3 reads TGCGCCAGCACAAGGACAGGCGCCACCGGGGAGCTGTTTTTT. Protein: CASTRTGATGELFF.

This clone was counted only a few times. This chain connects TRBV10-1 to TRBJ2-1, with 12 bases lining up with TRBD1. The CDR3 is 15 residues long. CDR1 and CDR2 from the germline V gene are WNHNN and SYGVQD (reference sequence). V lost 3 bases and J lost 9; bases outside the gene matches: 6. Here the CDR3 DNA reads TGCGCCAGCAGTGATGGGGACAGGGGGCAACGTGAGCAGTTCTTC. Its protein is CASSDGDRGQREQFF.

This rearrangement joins TRBV10-3 to TRBJ1-1; 9 bases map to TRBD1. V lost 6 bases to trimming and J lost 4 bases; unmatched junction nucleotides: 21. The CDR3 is 19 residues long. Germline V CDR1 and CDR2: ENHRY, SYGVKD. The CDR3 spells CAIRTALTGGAHSGTEAFF. In DNA, the CDR3 is TGTGCCATCAGAACCGCACTGACAGGGGGGGCCCATTCTGGCACTGAAGCTTTCTTT.

V gene TRBV27 combines with J gene TRBJ2-3; weak D call: TRBD2 (6 bases). The CDR3 sequence is 14 residues long. V lost 6 bases and J 5 bases, leaving 15 bases between the germline ends. CDR1 is MNHEY and CDR2 is SMNVEV in the germline V gene (reference sequence). This CDR3 reads CASRGLELGDTQYF. CDR3 DNA: TGTGCCAGCAGGGGACTCGAGCTTGGAGATACGCAGTATTTT.

Judged by abundance, this clone is medium-sized (0.01 to 0.1%). The chain is built from TRBV7-8 and TRBJ1-1; possibly TRBD1 for D (5 bases). This CDR3 has 14 amino acids. Germline CDR1 and CDR2: SGHVS and FQNEAQ. V was shortened by 1 base and J by 8 bases, with 14 bases between the two germline ends. The CDR3 spells CASSLVQGRLEAFF. CDR3 sequence (DNA): TGTGCCAGCAGCTTAGTTCAGGGCCGTCTCGAAGCTTTCTTT.

This clone ranks as medium-sized. V gene TRBV6-5 combines with J gene TRBJ2-7; D possibly corresponds to TRBD2 (6 bases). Trimming removed 4 bases from V and 6 bases from J, with 16 bases in between. Germline V CDR1 and CDR2: MNHEY, SVGAGI. CDR3 length: 14 amino acids. The CDR3 bases are TGTGCCAGCAGTTCGTCCGCCGGGAGCGGCGAGCAGTACTTC. Protein: CASSSSAGSGEQYF.

In this sample, this clone turned up a few times. CDR3 protein: CASGETATYGYTF. The CDR3 region has the DNA TGTGCCAGCGGAGAGACAGCGACCTATGGCTACACCTTC. The V gene is TRBV28, the J gene TRBJ1-2; perhaps TRBD1 as D (5 bases). Germline loops: CDR1 MDHEN, CDR2 SYDVKM. The length of the CDR3 is 13 residues. Trimming removed 8 bases from V and 4 bases from J, with 14 bases in between.

The chain carries TRBV4-1 and TRBJ1-6; D is undetermined. Looked up from germline, CDR1 is MGHRA and CDR2 is YSYEKL. Trimming stripped 3 bases from V and 2 bases from J, with 8 bases between. The CDR3 extends over 15 amino acids. CDR3 nucleotides: TGCGCCAGCAGCCAGAAAGATGCCTATAATTCACCCCTCCACTTT. It codes for CASSQKDAYNSPLHF.

The chain is built from TRBV7-6 and TRBJ2-7, with 10 bases identical to TRBD2. With 3 bases clipped from V and 3 bases from J, the junction kept 14 bases outside the gene matches. The CDR3 length is 18 residues. In germline, CDR1 is SGHVS, CDR2 FNYEAQ. The CDR3 sequence is CASSFELAGSNRGYEQYF. The CDR3 region has the DNA TGTGCCAGCAGCTTCGAACTAGCGGGATCAAACAGGGGCTACGAGCAGTACTTC.

This clone has a handful of counts. J is TRBJ2-7 and V is TRBV2; TRBD1 matches at 8 bases. In germline, CDR1 is SNHLY, CDR2 FYNNEI. The CDR3 spans 16 residues. Trimming cost V 0 bases and J 3 bases; bases outside gene matches: 7. The CDR3: CASSEAPDRVDYEQYF. The CDR3 coding sequence is TGTGCCAGCAGTGAAGCTCCGGACAGGGTGGACTACGAGCAGTACTTC.